The 16 T cell receptor beta chains given below trace back to one sample, sequenced in a study of blood T cells in healthy people across ages (dated by TCRdb to 2014 to 2015). Library creation used 5' RACE. Sequencing took place on an Illumina HiSeq 2500. A second about 7 to 12 cycle PCR used a sample-barcoded 5' primer and a J-beta primer mix. Starting from the raw public reads, TCRdb applied fastp trimming at Q25, assembled clones with MiXCR and retained in-frame beta chains. Rows are combined by CDR3 protein, so each entry shows the most common genes and DNA. Across this sample there are around 870,000 distinct CDR3 sequences, with about 30% seen only once. The ten largest clonotypes hold around a sixth of the sample. Sequences were obtained from blood. These receptors came from a woman older than 75 in good health.

As for this clonotype: Its ends do not fully match the called genes, so a read error is possible. The chain recombines TRBV11-2 with TRBJ2-2, with D perhaps TRBD2 (7 bases). The CDR3 runs to 18 residues. The germline CDR1 and CDR2 sequences are SGHAT and FQNNGV. The CDR3 DNA is TGTGCCAGCAGCCCCACACTAGTCGCGGGGGCGGGTACCGGGGAGCGGTTTTTT. The encoded protein is CASSPTLVAGAGTGERFF.

Points on this clonotype: Possible read error: a much larger clone is one base away. This rearrangement joins TRBV30 to TRBJ2-7, with D maybe TRBD2 (5 bases). The CDR3 totals 16 residues. CDR1 GTSNPN and CDR2 SVGIG come from the germline V gene (reference sequence). Here the CDR3 DNA reads TGTGCCTGGGCTGCCCCGGGATTCGGAGGACCCTACGGGCAGTACTTC. Protein sequence: CAWAAPGFGGPYGQYF.

About this clonotype: A read error may be the cause here, since a much bigger clone is one base away. CDR3 nucleotide sequence: TGTGCCAGCAGCCCCGGGACAGGGTGGGCAAAACCGTTTTTT. This codes for CASSPGTGWAKPFF. The chain links TRBV7-2 to TRBJ1-4, with TRBD1 identical over 9 bases. The CDR3 is 14 residues long. Germline loops: CDR1 SGHTA, CDR2 FQGNSA.

In its sample, this clonotype was seen once. The rearrangement joins TRBV6-5 to TRBJ2-2, with a weak D call TRBD1 (6 bases). This CDR3 spans 19 amino acids. The V gene lost 0 bases and the J gene lost 2 bases, with 19 bases spanning the gap. The germline CDR1 and CDR2 sequences are MNHEY and SVGAGI. DNA for the CDR3: TGTGCCAGCAGTTACTCGAGGTCAGGGGCCGGACCTAACACCGGGGAGCTGTTTTTT. Protein: CASSYSRSGAGPNTGELFF.

This clonotype occurred many times. The chain employs TRBV5-1 and TRBJ2-1; D uncertain. CDR1 is SGHRS, CDR2 YFSETQ, per germline. This CDR3 spans 14 amino acids. V shed 0 bases and J shed 7 bases, with 11 bases lying between them. The CDR3 loop is CASSLAPPQNEQFF. The CDR3 DNA follows: TGCGCCAGCAGCTTGGCTCCCCCTCAGAATGAGCAGTTCTTC.

The chain combines TRBV28 with TRBJ2-4, with 7 positions matching TRBD2. The J call may be incorrect, as the DNA end agrees better with TRBJ2-7. This CDR3 is 13 amino acids long. Germline assignment: CDR1 MDHEN and CDR2 SYDVKM. The CDR3 region is CASTLGTNYEQYF. The CDR3 DNA sequence: TGTGCCAGCACACTAGGGACTAACTACGAGCAGTACTTC.

This clonotype was found many times. The chain is built from TRBV4-2 and TRBJ1-5; TRBD1 matches at 7 bases. J gave up 0 bases and V 3 bases, and 5 bases lay outside the gene matches. Germline V CDR1 and CDR2: LGHNA, YNFKEQ. This CDR3 contains 16 residues. The CDR3 nucleotides read TGTGCCAGCAGCCAGGACAGGAGTTATAGCAATCAGCCCCAGCATTTT. It translates to CASSQDRSYSNQPQHF.

The chain combines TRBV20-1 with TRBJ2-2, with D possibly called TRBD1 or TRBD2 (5 bases each). Per germline, CDR1 DFQATT and CDR2 SNEGSKA (reference sequence). The CDR3 runs to 13 residues. V was cut by 1 base and J by 5 bases, with 8 bases left in between. In nucleotides, the CDR3 is TGCAGTGCTAGAGTTGGGGGTACCGGGGAGCTGTTTTTT. The encoded protein is CSARVGGTGELFF.

This clonotype was counted ten times or more. The chain has TRBV20-1 and TRBJ2-1; 8 nucleotides agree with TRBD1. From germline, CDR1 is DFQATT and CDR2 SNEGSKA (reference sequence). J was trimmed by 8 bases and V by 6 bases; bases with no gene match: 15. The CDR3 loop spans 15 amino acids. For the CDR3, the DNA is TGCAGTGCCGCGACAGGGGCGCCGGGGATGCATGAGCAGTTCTTC. Amino acid sequence: CSAATGAPGMHEQFF.

With respect to this clonotype: Just one base apart from a much larger clone, this may be a read error. This chain uses TRBV27 with TRBJ1-5; D remains ambiguous. This CDR3 comprises 14 residues. CDR1 is MNHEY and CDR2 is SMNVEV in the germline V gene (reference sequence). The CDR3 coding sequence is TGTGCCAGCAGTTTAGAGGGAACCAATCAGCCCCGGCATTTT. It translates to CASSLEGTNQPRHF.

This clonotype was detected only a few times. The V and J genes are TRBV18 and TRBJ2-2; tentatively, D is TRBD1 or TRBD2 (5 bases each). CDR3 length: 15 residues. Trimming took 0 bases from V and 2 from J, leaving 7 bases between them. Looked up from germline, CDR1 is KGHSH and CDR2 is LQKENI. The CDR3 DNA sequence: TGTGCCAGCTCACCACCGGGACGCAACACCGGGGAGCTGTTTTTT. Protein: CASSPPGRNTGELFF.

V is TRBV6-6 and J is TRBJ2-1; the match to TRBD2 covers 10 bases. The CDR3 has 13 residues. Trimming at V came to 8 bases and at J to 5 bases, leaving 3 bases not matched to a gene. The V gene's germline CDR1 is MNHNY and CDR2 SVGAGI (reference sequence). This chain's CDR3 is CASGLAANNEQFF. CDR3 nucleotide sequence: TGTGCCAGCGGACTAGCGGCCAACAATGAGCAGTTCTTC.

The rearrangement links TRBV6-1 to TRBJ2-2, with 9 bases aligning to TRBD1. CDR1 MNHNS and CDR2 SASEGT come from the germline V gene. V trimming: 5 bases; J trimming: 4 bases; junction bases outside the gene matches: 11. The CDR3 loop spans 17 amino acids. CDR3 protein: CASSLRGTGTSTGELFF. The CDR3 coding sequence is TGTGCCAGCAGTCTCCGGGGGACAGGGACATCCACCGGGGAGCTGTTTTTT.

This chain connects TRBV10-1 to TRBJ2-4, with TRBD1 as a possible D gene (8 bases). The CDR3 runs to 15 residues. Germline V gene lookup returns CDR1 WNHNN and CDR2 SYGVQD (reference sequence). Trimming took off 2 bases at V and 3 bases at J, with 11 bases between the two ends. The CDR3 spells CASSENRGGKNIQYF. DNA of the CDR3: TGCGCCAGCAGTGAGAACAGGGGGGGCAAAAACATTCAGTACTTC.

This clonotype was seen many times. The V and J genes are TRBV4-3 and TRBJ2-1; 9 nucleotides line up with TRBD2. There are 16 residues in the CDR3. J lost 4 bases, V lost 1 base, and 5 bases had no gene match. The germline CDR1 and CDR2 sequences are LGHNA and YSLEER. The CDR3 loop is CASSQGAGGTYNEQFF. In nucleotides, the CDR3 is TGCGCCAGCAGCCAAGGGGCGGGGGGGACGTACAATGAGCAGTTCTTC.

This clonotype was seen ten or more times. The chain joins TRBV5-1 to TRBJ2-1, with 7 nucleotides matching TRBD2. V gave up 4 bases and J gave up 1 base; unmatched junction bases: 5. CDR1 is SGHRS, CDR2 YFSETQ, per germline. The CDR3 covers 15 residues. CDR3 sequence (DNA): TGCGCCAGCAGCCGGGGCGGGGGATCCTACAATGAGCAGTTCTTC. It yields the protein CASSRGGGSYNEQFF.